Listed below are T cell receptor beta chains from one sample, sequenced in a study of regulatory T cells in long-lasting Graves disease. From the multiplex PCR reads, TCRdb called clonotypes with MiXCR, one entry per CDR3 protein. This sample has 200,000 to 250,000 distinct CDR3 sequences, with around 20% found just once. This same sample was also part of a study on T cells in Graves' hyperthyroidism and ophthalmopathy.

This specimen consisted of peripheral blood mononuclear cells (PBMCs), obtained at new diagnosis, from a patient treated with antithyroid drugs. The source of these receptors is a woman between 25 and 40 years old with Graves disease. Both conserved end residues are part of each CDR3. The D gene is left open where the match is weak. Clone sizes are given selectively: once, few, many, or a class where the clone is expanded.

D | J | size | length | V | CDR3
. | TRBJ1-2 | many | 15 | TRBV2 | CASSEGAGVRYGYTF
TRBD2 | TRBJ2-7 | many | 15 | TRBV7-9 | CASSLAHSGRYEQYF
. | TRBJ2-7 | many | 13 | TRBV18 | CASSPDGEHEQYF
TRBD1 | TRBJ1-2 | many | 13 | TRBV20-1 | CSARAGGFYGYTF
TRBD1 | TRBJ1-4 | many | 16 | TRBV10-1 | CASIGTGGTPNEKLFF
. | TRBJ1-5 | many | 18 | TRBV28 | CASSLSPGLGGLNQPQHF
TRBD1 | TRBJ1-2 | many | 14 | TRBV7-3 | CASSTLQGAGGYTF
TRBD1 | TRBJ1-2 | many | 15 | TRBV30 | CAWSVGGAYNYGYTF
. | TRBJ2-7 | many | 14 | TRBV11-2 | CASSTGVSSYEQYF
TRBD1 | TRBJ2-7 | many | 13 | TRBV30 | CAWSRGLAYEQYF
TRBD1 | TRBJ2-7 | . | 16 | TRBV7-9 | CASSLAIGTGGYEQYF
. | TRBJ2-1 | many | 13 | TRBV6-2/TRBV6-3 | CASSLGPGVEQFF
. | TRBJ2-7 | . | 16 | TRBV5-4 | CASSLDRRTVSYEQYF
. | TRBJ1-1 | many | 13 | TRBV20-1 | CSARGRGKPEAFF
TRBD2 | TRBJ2-5 | many | 14 | TRBV20-1 | CSAPGLAVQETQYF
. | TRBJ1-2 | many | 16 | TRBV3-1 | CASSPRGVQGNYGYTF
. | TRBJ2-3 | many | 14 | TRBV20-1 | CSARPAGDTDTQYF
TRBD2 | TRBJ2-3 | many | 14 | TRBV19 | CASMNGGAPDTQYF
TRBD1 | TRBJ2-5 | many | 13 | TRBV5-1 | CASSPGTAETQYF
. | TRBJ1-1 | many | 16 | TRBV28 | CASIAGFLKEDTEAFF
. | TRBJ1-2 | many | 16 | TRBV3-1 | CASRWQGTKGHYGYTF
. | TRBJ2-7 | many | 12 | TRBV28 | CASTAMGYEQYF
. | TRBJ1-1 | many | 12 | TRBV3-1 | CASSQEFGEAFF
TRBD1 | TRBJ1-1 | many | 13 | TRBV9 | CASSLGQVTEAFF
. | TRBJ2-1 | many | 16 | TRBV19 | CASSMRTQTYYNEQFF
TRBD2 | TRBJ2-7 | many | 15 | TRBV11-3 | CASSFGLAGSYEQYF
. | TRBJ1-1 | . | 14 | TRBV19 | CASSIAMVYTEAFF
. | TRBJ1-3 | many | 15 | TRBV6-1 | CASSTGTPREDTIYF
. | TRBJ1-4 | many | 15 | TRBV25-1 | CASSVGGWREEKLFF
TRBD1 | TRBJ2-7 | many | 16 | TRBV27 | CASRGTGAFSSYEQYF
TRBD1 | TRBJ1-6 | . | 15 | TRBV7-2 | CASSTGTGEHSPLHF
TRBD1 | TRBJ2-1 | many | 13 | TRBV12-3/TRBV12-4 | CASRDRGGNEQFF
. | TRBJ2-2 | many | 11 | TRBV19 | CASAGVWELFF
TRBD1 | TRBJ1-2 | many | 16 | TRBV10-3 | CAISYLTDRSSDGYTF
. | TRBJ1-5 | few | 13 | TRBV28 | CAIRGGVDQPQHF
TRBD1 | TRBJ2-3 | many | 16 | TRBV6-2/TRBV6-3 | CASSYSGTGITDTQYF
. | TRBJ1-5 | many | 13 | TRBV7-2 | CASSLTTREPQHF
TRBD2 | TRBJ2-1 | many | 14 | TRBV29-1 | CSVGRLAGYNEQFF
. | TRBJ1-6 | many | 16 | TRBV19 | CASSIGGVRGNSPLHF
TRBD1 | TRBJ2-4 | many | 15 | TRBV19 | CASSRQGQSKNIQYF
. | TRBJ1-2 | many | 14 | TRBV28 | CASSLLVGGSGYTF